Listed below are T cell receptor beta chains from one sample, sequenced in a study of T cell responses to AZD1222 COVID-19 vaccine. Data came from immunoSEQ multiplex PCR; TCRdb stores just in-frame clones and leaves some out. The data hold about 150,000 clones, with around 90% observed a single time. Sequenced here: peripheral blood, sampled on day 0 of AZD1222 vaccination. These receptors all stem from an adult in good health. CDR3s include the opening cysteine and the closing phenylalanine or tryptophan. Each record gives: D gene, clone size, J gene, V gene, CDR3 DNA, CDR3 protein. The D gene is left open where the match is weak. The size field is filled for only some rows; it gives once, few, many or a size class.

.,.,TRBJ1-5,TRBV9,TGTGCCAGCAGCGCCGATGGGAATAGCAATCAGCCCCAGCATTTT,CASSADGNSNQPQHF
.,.,TRBJ1-3,TRBV18,TGTGCCAGCTCCGCCACCTCTGGAAACACCATATATTTT,CASSATSGNTIYF
.,.,TRBJ1-4,TRBV19,TGTGCCACCGCTCAGGGGACCTCGGGTAATGAAAAACTGTTTTTT,CATAQGTSGNEKLFF
.,.,TRBJ1-4,TRBV28,TGTGCCAGCAGTACCCCTCAGGAGCCTAATGAAAAACTGTTTTTT,CASSTPQEPNEKLFF
.,.,TRBJ2-5,TRBV3-1/TRBV3-2,TGTGCCAGCAGCCAAGGGGTCGGGGCTACCCAGTACTTC,CASSQGVGATQYF
.,.,TRBJ2-3,TRBV29-1,TGCAGCGTTGAAGATGGGGCCGGGGGCGATACGCAGTATTTT,CSVEDGAGGDTQYF
TRBD1,.,TRBJ1-1,TRBV18,TGTGCCAGCTCACCACCGACAGGGACAAACACTGAAGCTTTCTTT,CASSPPTGTNTEAFF
TRBD2,.,TRBJ2-7,TRBV7-6,TGTGCCAGCAGCTTAGGGACTAGCGCAACCTACGAGCAGTACTTC,CASSLGTSATYEQYF
.,.,TRBJ2-3,TRBV5-1,TGCGCCAGCAGTCCCCGGGGGTGGCCAGATACGCAGTATTTT,CASSPRGWPDTQYF
.,.,TRBJ1-1,TRBV2,TGTGCCAGCAGTGACTCCTGGGGCATGAACACTGAAGCTTTCTTT,CASSDSWGMNTEAFF
TRBD2,.,TRBJ2-1,TRBV19,TGTGCCAGTAGTATAACTAGCGGTAACAATGAGCAGTTCTTC,CASSITSGNNEQFF
.,.,TRBJ2-1,TRBV7-8,TGTGCCAGCAGCCCTGGGACCCCAGGGCAGTTCTTC,CASSPGTPGQFF
.,once,TRBJ1-4,TRBV6-5,TGTGCCAGCAGTTACTCGAACCAAGTAGTTGAAAAACTGTTTTTT,CASSYSNQVVEKLFF
.,.,TRBJ2-5,TRBV24-1,TGTGCCACCCAGTCCCAAGAGACCCAGTACTTC,CATQSQETQYF
TRBD1,.,TRBJ2-3,TRBV10-3,TGTGCCATCAGAAACAGGGGGACAGTAGAAGATACGCAGTATTTT,CAIRNRGTVEDTQYF
.,.,TRBJ1-2,TRBV7-8,TGTGCCAGCAGCTTAGATTATCGGCAGACCTATGGCTACACCTTC,CASSLDYRQTYGYTF
.,.,TRBJ2-7,TRBV15,TGTGCCACCAGCAGAGGTCGGGGTGGGAACTCCTACGAGCAGTACTTC,CATSRGRGGNSYEQYF
TRBD2,.,TRBJ2-7,TRBV28,TGTGCCAGCACCCCCGGGGGGGGTGTGGTGTACGAGCAGTACTTC,CASTPGGGVVYEQYF
.,.,TRBJ2-3,TRBV19,TGTGCCAGTAGTATTGGGCTTGAGACAGATACGCAGTATTTT,CASSIGLETDTQYF
.,.,TRBJ1-1,TRBV6-5,TGTGCCAGCAGTTACTCGGGGACGGCGAACACTGAAGCTTTCTTT,CASSYSGTANTEAFF
.,.,TRBJ2-7,TRBV6-5,TGTGCCAGCAGTTACGGGGCCACCGGCAACGAGCAGTACTTC,CASSYGATGNEQYF
.,once,TRBJ2-7,TRBV27,TGTGCCAGCAGTATAAGGGGGGACTACCCCTACGAGCAGTACTTC,CASSIRGDYPYEQYF
.,few,TRBJ2-7,TRBV27,TGTGCCAGCAGTTCGGTGTCTTCCGGGCCCTACGAGCAGTACTTC,CASSSVSSGPYEQYF
.,.,TRBJ1-6,TRBV28,TGTGCCAGCAGTCCGGGACAAGTGATTAATTCACCCCTCCACTTT,CASSPGQVINSPLHF
TRBD2,.,TRBJ2-1,TRBV4-1,TGCGCCAGCAGAGTTAGACTAGCGGGAGGGTTGCATGAGCAGTTCTTC,CASRVRLAGGLHEQFF
.,.,TRBJ2-7,TRBV6-2/TRBV6-3,TGTGCCAGCAGTTACAGGGTGTCTGGTAACTACGAGCAGTACTTC,CASSYRVSGNYEQYF
TRBD2,.,TRBJ2-5,TRBV5-1,TGCGCCAGCAGCTTGGCCGGACTAGCTCGGGAGACCCAGTACTTC,CASSLAGLARETQYF
TRBD1,.,TRBJ2-7,TRBV23-1,TGCGCCAGCAGTATACCGGGACAGACGTACGAGCAGTACTTC,CASSIPGQTYEQYF
.,.,TRBJ1-2,TRBV30,TGTGCCTGGAGTGGGTTGGGGTCCTATGGCTACACCTTC,CAWSGLGSYGYTF
.,once,TRBJ2-1,TRBV10-3,TGTGCCATCAGTAACTCTCCGGGGGCAAGCGGAACCTACAATGAGCAGTTCTTC,CAISNSPGASGTYNEQFF
.,.,TRBJ1-4,TRBV2,TGTGCCAGCAGCGGCCTGGGGGAACTGTTTTTT,CASSGLGELFF
TRBD1,.,TRBJ2-1,TRBV5-1,TGCGCCAGCAGCTGGGGGGACAGGAACCTCTACAATGAGCAGTTCTTC,CASSWGDRNLYNEQFF
.,.,TRBJ2-7,TRBV6-4,TGTGCCAGCACGGCCACAGGGTACCCCTACGAGCAGTACTTC,CASTATGYPYEQYF
TRBD1,.,TRBJ1-5,TRBV10-3,TGTGCCATCAGTGAAGGGGACAGGGGCCCGCGGCCCCAGCATTTT,CAISEGDRGPRPQHF
TRBD2,.,TRBJ2-7,TRBV11-1,TGTGCCAGCAGCTTAGAGCGGGCGGGAGGATCCAACGAGCAGTACTTC,CASSLERAGGSNEQYF
.,once,TRBJ2-1,TRBV7-2,TGTGCCAGCAGCCCAGTGCAGGTCAGAGGCAATGAGCAGTTCTTC,CASSPVQVRGNEQFF
.,.,TRBJ1-1,TRBV5-6,TGTGCCAGCAGCTGGTCCTCTGAAGCTTTCTTT,CASSWSSEAFF
.,few,TRBJ1-3,TRBV3-1/TRBV3-2,TGTGCCAGCAGCTCCGGGACTCGCAAGGGAAACACCATATATTTT,CASSSGTRKGNTIYF
TRBD2,.,TRBJ2-2,TRBV3-1/TRBV3-2,TGTGCCAGCAGCCCGATGGGACTACCGAGTGGGGGGGAGCTGTTTTTT,CASSPMGLPSGGELFF
TRBD2,.,TRBJ2-3,TRBV5-1,TGCGCCACTTCCTTAGCGGGAGGGCCCACAGATACGCAGTATTTT,CATSLAGGPTDTQYF
TRBD2,.,TRBJ2-1,TRBV6-6,TGTGCCAGCAGTCGGGGACTAGCGGGACCTCCCTACAATGAGCAGTTCTTC,CASSRGLAGPPYNEQFF
.,.,TRBJ1-2,TRBV5-4,TGTGCCAGCAGCGGCCTGGACAGTATTTCCTATGGCTACACCTTC,CASSGLDSISYGYTF
TRBD2,.,TRBJ2-2,TRBV11-3,TGTGCCAGCAGCTTAGAAAGTCTTGGGACTAGCGGGAGGGCGGCCACCGGGGAGCTGTTTTTT,CASSLESLGTSGRAATGELFF
.,.,TRBJ1-3,TRBV28,TGTGCCAGCAGCCCCGGGACTTGGAACACCATATATTTT,CASSPGTWNTIYF
.,.,TRBJ2-1,TRBV7-9,TGTGCCAGCAGCTTCCCACAGTATTCCTACAATGAGCAGTTCTTC,CASSFPQYSYNEQFF
TRBD2,.,TRBJ2-1,TRBV5-4,TGTGCCAGCAGCTTACTAGCGGGAGATGAGAATGAGCAGTTCTTC,CASSLLAGDENEQFF
.,.,TRBJ1-2,TRBV27,TGTGCCAGCAGTTTAAGCGTGTCCCGACTCTATGGCTACACCTTC,CASSLSVSRLYGYTF
TRBD2,.,TRBJ2-1,TRBV7-3,TGTGCCAGCAGCTTAAAGGGACTAGCGGCTGATGAGCAGTTCTTC,CASSLKGLAADEQFF